The TCR beta chain under discussion was sequenced for a study of OX40 agonist ivuxolimab in advanced cancers. Overall study context: Anti-PD-1, anti-PD-L1 or anti-CTLA-4 therapy given earlier was allowed, and 35% to 50% had some.

Concerning this clone itself: Its target is unknown.

Clones were sequenced by immunoSEQ multiplex PCR, and TCRdb holds only the in-frame ones, with some missing. The top ten clones hold less than 0.8% of a sample with about 73,000 clones, 85% to 90% of them seen once. Findings of the study overall: The average count of expanded clones was higher among CD8+ T cells than among CD4+.

V dropped 11 bases and J dropped 3; count of bases not matched to a gene: 12. CDR3 length: 16 amino acids. CDR1 is MDHEN and CDR2 is SYDVKM in the germline V gene. Sampling of blood occurred at baseline, cycle 4 day 1, and cycle 7 day 1. The sequencing used CD4+ or CD8+ T cells sorted from blood, collected in a trial of the OX40 agonist ivuxolimab. The receptor was derived from an adult with an advanced solid tumor such as melanoma, head and neck, liver or kidney cancer. The chain employs TRBV28 and TRBJ1-5, with 11 bases matching TRBD1. The CDR3 sequence: CAHRAGTGGHNQPQHF. The CDR3 DNA reads TGTGCCCACAGGGCCGGGACAGGGGGTCACAATCAGCCCCAGCATTTT.